This T cell receptor (beta chain) was retrieved from a study of Ad26.COV2.S vaccination and SARS-CoV-2 variants. The study, taken as a whole, reports: Vaccinees reportedly had broad spike-specific CD8+ and CD4+ T cell responses.

V lost 5 bases to trimming and J lost 6 bases, with 20 bases between them. This CDR3 has 17 amino acids. Germline V gives CDR1 SEHNR, CDR2 FQNEAQ (reference sequence). Worth noting for this clone: No antigen is known for it.

The treatment here: around 19 received Ad26.COV2.S at low or high dose, single or two shots; about 5 received placebo; per-sample allocation not given. The investigators took samples on day 63 after the first vaccine or placebo injection. Spike of the Wuhan-strain SARS-CoV-2 was expressed by an Ad26 vector, which formed the vaccine. Sequenced by immunoSEQ multiplex PCR; TCRdb stores in-frame clones only, minus some. The table lists some 320,000 clones, approximately 86% of them singletons, with 2% to 2.5% in the top ten. Sample: peripheral blood, taken in a trial of Ad26.COV2.S vaccine versus placebo. This rearrangement joins TRBV7-9 to TRBJ1-6; no definite D call. This clonotype originated in a person aged 18 to 65 who received the Ad26.COV2.S COVID-19 vaccine or a placebo. The CDR3 is CASSPPTIGGINSPLHF. The CDR3 nucleotides are TGTGCCAGCAGCCCTCCCACGATCGGAGGGATTAATTCACCCCTCCACTTT.